Listed here are 21 T cell receptor beta chains from one sample, sequenced in a study of cytomegalovirus exposure and HLA in healthy donors. Amplification used 60 Vbeta primers and 13 Jbeta primers. Profiling relied on immunoSEQ multiplex PCR, and the TCRdb table lists in-frame clones only, not all of them. The table lists fewer than 250,000 clones, 82% of them singletons, with 4.5% to 7% in the top ten. The sequenced sample was PBMCs. The receptor set was obtained from a man aged 35 to 55 in good health and CMV-seropositive.

This rearrangement joins TRBV6-5 to TRBJ2-5, with TRBD1 matching 8 bases. The J call may not be correct, given that the DNA end is closer to TRBJ2-7. Germline V gene lookup returns CDR1 MNHEY and CDR2 SVGAGI. CDR3 length: 13 amino acids. The CDR3 region is CASRLTGVDEQYF. The CDR3 DNA reads TGTGCCAGTAGACTGACAGGGGTGGACGAGCAGTACTTC.

V and J are TRBV19 and TRBJ2-1, with 8 bases matching TRBD2. Trimming took 10 bases from V and 2 from J; bases not matched to a gene: 16. The CDR3 is 17 amino acids. Germline V gene lookup returns CDR1 LNHDA and CDR2 SQIVND (reference sequence). CDR3 protein: CATGPGSGIPTYNEQFF. The CDR3 DNA reads TGTGCCACTGGGCCAGGTAGCGGGATCCCAACCTACAATGAGCAGTTCTTC.

This chain joins TRBV4-1 and TRBJ2-3; 9 bases align to TRBD2. CDR1 is MGHRA and CDR2 is YSYEKL in the germline V gene. The CDR3 extends over 21 amino acids. The J segment lost 3 bases and the V segment lost 1 base, leaving 20 bases of the junction unmatched. The CDR3 is CASSQVRGREGRESPTDTQYF. CDR3 nucleotide sequence: TGCGCCAGCAGCCAAGTTCGGGGGCGGGAGGGCCGGGAGTCCCCGACAGATACGCAGTATTTT.

V and J are TRBV6-6 and TRBJ2-7, with a weak D call TRBD1 (5 bases). Germline CDR1 and CDR2: MNHNY and SVGAGI (reference sequence). Deletions cut 7 bases from V and 4 bases from J, with 17 bases between. The CDR3 is 14 amino acids. The CDR3 DNA reads TGTGCCAGCAACCTAGGGGATCTGCCATACGAGCAGTACGTC. It is translated as CASNLGDLPYEQYV.

This clone was seen only once. The chain is built from TRBV2 and TRBJ2-1, with a possible D match to TRBD1 (5 bases). Germline assignment: CDR1 SNHLY and CDR2 FYNNEI. The V end was cut by 2 bases, the J end by 6 bases, with 14 bases between. This CDR3 has 15 residues. The CDR3: CASSESRQGVNEQFF. The CDR3 DNA reads as TGTGCCAGCAGTGAATCTCGGCAGGGTGTCAATGAGCAGTTCTTC.

This clone was picked up a small number of times. The chain combines TRBV7-8 with TRBJ1-6; weak D call: TRBD1 (6 bases). This CDR3 is 16 amino acids long. Germline CDR1 and CDR2: SGHVS and FQNEAQ. V was pared by 5 bases and J by 7 bases, with 18 bases between. The CDR3 reads CASSPTGGRGNSPLHF. The CDR3 DNA sequence: TGTGCCAGCAGCCCTACGGGGGGGCGGGGGAATTCACCCCTCCACTTT. The full variable domain, its missing parts supplied by reference TRBV7-8 and TRBJ1-6, is GAGVSQSPRYKVAKRGQDVALRCDPISGHVSLFWYQQALGQGPEFLTYFQNEAQLDKSGLPSDRFFAERPEGSVSTLKIQRTQQEDSAVYLCASSPTGGRGNSPLHFGNGTRLTVT.

This clone came up a few times. The chain joins TRBV27 to TRBJ1-1, with D possibly TRBD1 on 6 matching bases. The CDR3 has 14 amino acids. V lost 0 bases to trimming and J lost 5 bases, with 10 bases between them. Germline CDR1 reads MNHEY; CDR2 reads SMNVEV (reference sequence). The DNA for the CDR3 is TGTGCCAGCAGTTTATCCCAGGGGAGAACTGAAGCTTTCTTT. Protein: CASSLSQGRTEAFF.

The V and J genes are TRBV5-1 and TRBJ2-2; 8 bases line up with TRBD2. This CDR3 has 16 amino acids. Germline V gene lookup returns CDR1 SGHRS and CDR2 YFSETQ. The V segment lost 5 bases and the J segment 2 bases; nucleotides outside the gene matches: 8. The CDR3 loop reads CASRGVAGPNTGELFF. The CDR3, as DNA: TGCGCCAGCAGGGGGGTAGCGGGGCCCAACACCGGGGAGCTGTTTTTT.

The J gene is TRBJ2-1, the V gene TRBV2; a weak D match, TRBD2 (6 bases). Per the germline V gene, CDR1 is SNHLY and CDR2 is FYNNEI. This CDR3 spans 13 amino acids. Trimming took off 6 bases at V and 8 bases at J, with 14 bases between the two ends. The CDR3 protein is CASSWRRDDEQFF. For the CDR3, the DNA is TGTGCCAGCAGCTGGCGGAGGGACGATGAGCAGTTCTTC.

V gene TRBV6-5 combines with J gene TRBJ2-7; 12 bases fit TRBD2. This CDR3 is built from 16 residues. V lost 2 bases to trimming and J lost 0 bases; unmatched junction nucleotides: 2. Germline CDR1 MNHEY, CDR2 SVGAGI. Here the CDR3 reads CASSYGLAGTSYEQYV. CDR3 DNA sequence: TGTGCCAGCAGTTACGGACTAGCGGGAACCTCCTACGAGCAGTACGTC.

The chain combines TRBV5-1 with TRBJ2-7; the D gene is possibly TRBD1 (5 bases). V shed 0 bases and J shed 3 bases, with 13 bases lying between them. CDR1 is SGHRS, CDR2 YFSETQ, per germline. The CDR3 totals 15 residues. The CDR3 sequence is CASSLAENRLYEQYF. CDR3 nucleotides: TGCGCCAGCAGCTTGGCCGAGAACAGGCTCTACGAGCAGTACTTC.

In nucleotides, the CDR3 is TGCGCCAGCAGTTTTACCAGCGGGCGAGGAGGTGAGCAGTTCTTC. It translates to CASSFTSGRGGEQFF. The V and J genes are TRBV5-1 and TRBJ2-1, with D perhaps matching TRBD2 (6 bases). The CDR3 runs 15 residues. Germline values: CDR1 SGHRS, CDR2 YFSETQ. The V end was cut by 5 bases, the J end by 9 bases, with 21 bases between.

The V and J genes are TRBV18 and TRBJ2-2; 9 bases align to TRBD1. The CDR3 is 17 amino acids. The V segment lost 3 bases and the J segment 4 bases; nucleotides outside the gene matches: 9. Germline values: CDR1 KGHSH, CDR2 LQKENI. CDR3 region: CASSPVPGQGPTGELFF. As DNA, the CDR3 is TGTGCCAGCTCACCTGTGCCGGGACAGGGACCCACCGGGGAGCTGTTTTTT.

This sequence joins TRBV12-5 and TRBJ2-2, with D possibly matching TRBD2 (6 bases). CDR1 and CDR2 from the germline V gene are LGHNT and FRNRAP. This CDR3 region has 15 residues. The ends were cut back, 5 bases at V and 5 bases at J, with 15 bases in the middle. CDR3 protein: CASGPGLLGTGELFF. CDR3 nucleotides: TGTGCTAGTGGTCCGGGACTCCTGGGGACCGGGGAGCTGTTTTTT.

CDR3 nucleotides: TGTGCCTGGAGTAAGGGGAGCAATCAGCCCCAGCATTTT. Its protein product is CAWSKGSNQPQHF. This sequence joins TRBV30 and TRBJ1-5, with TRBD1 as a possible D gene (5 bases). The CDR3 sequence is 13 residues long. Trimming left V 2 bases short and J 1 base short, with 6 bases between. The germline V gene encodes CDR1 GTSNPN and CDR2 SVGIG (reference sequence).

The rearrangement joins TRBV11-2 to TRBJ1-1; the D gene is possibly TRBD1 (5 bases). Germline V lookup: CDR1 SGHAT, CDR2 FQNNGV. V was pared by 5 bases and J by 1 base, with 17 bases between. The CDR3 runs 16 residues. The CDR3 spells CASSPGPRSPNTEAFF. CDR3 in DNA: TGTGCCAGCAGCCCAGGGCCGAGAAGCCCGAACACTGAAGCTTTCTTT.

The chain employs TRBV10-1 and TRBJ1-2; 9 bases fit TRBD1. Germline V CDR1 and CDR2: WNHNN, SYGVQD (reference sequence). This CDR3 comprises 12 residues. The V gene end was trimmed by 4 bases and the J gene end by 9 bases; junction bases not matched to a gene: 3. The CDR3 sequence is CASSGDRVRYTF. The CDR3 DNA sequence: TGCGCCAGCAGTGGGGACAGGGTGCGCTACACCTTC.

This chain uses TRBV5-1 with TRBJ1-2, with TRBD1 matching over 9 bases. The CDR3 covers 13 residues. V shed 2 bases, J shed 8 bases, and the junction held 4 bases outside the gene matches. Per germline, CDR1 SGHRS and CDR2 YFSETQ. The CDR3 region is CASSLGDREGYTF. The CDR3 nucleotides read TGCGCCAGCAGCTTAGGGGACAGGGAAGGCTACACCTTC.

In nucleotides, the CDR3 is TGTGCCAGCAGTTCCGCCGGGACAGGCGAAAATGAGCAGTTCTTC. This codes for CASSSAGTGENEQFF. V and J are TRBV27 and TRBJ2-1; 8 nucleotides agree with TRBD1. The CDR3 extends over 15 amino acids. Looked up from germline, CDR1 is MNHEY and CDR2 is SMNVEV (reference sequence). The V gene end was trimmed by 4 bases and the J gene end by 7 bases; junction bases not matched to a gene: 9.

This chain uses TRBV5-1 with TRBJ1-1; D uncertain. V lost 2 bases and J lost 6, with 11 bases in between. Germline V gives CDR1 SGHRS, CDR2 YFSETQ. This CDR3 spans 13 amino acids. The CDR3 DNA sequence: TGCGCCAGCAGCTTTACCTCTGCGTCTGAAGCTTTCTTT. Translation: CASSFTSASEAFF.

The DNA of the CDR3 is TGTGCCAGTAGTATGGAGGGCGGAAAGGTTATAGCGCCTTCCTCCTACAATGAGCAGTTCTTC. Amino acids: CASSMEGGKVIAPSSYNEQFF. The chain employs TRBV19 and TRBJ2-1; the D gene is possibly TRBD2 (6 bases). The germline V gene encodes CDR1 LNHDA and CDR2 SQIVND (reference sequence). The CDR3 length is 21 residues. Trimming took 3 bases from V and 0 from J, leaving 27 bases between them.